This T cell receptor (beta chain) was found in a study of STAT5B mutations in CD4+ large granular lymphocyte leukemia. Sequencing was at survey level. Profiling relied on immunoSEQ multiplex PCR, and the TCRdb table lists in-frame clones only, not all of them. The data show approximately 28,000 clones, 85% to 90% seen once. Study-wide findings and caveats: No patients shared main leukemic clonotypes, though approximately 26% appeared at low frequency elsewhere. Without putative leukemic clones, patient CD4-sorted repertoires remained more clonal than healthy CD4+ repertoires.

Concerning this clone itself: Its antigen is as yet unknown.

V dropped 0 bases and J dropped 1 base, with 7 bases sitting between them. CDR1 and CDR2 (germline): SGHRS, YFSETQ. This CDR3 has 14 amino acids. Specimen: CD4+ T cells from blood buffy coats. The chain joins TRBV5-1 to TRBJ1-2; no definite D call. This receptor was taken from a human donor in good health. The CDR3 bases are TGCGCCAGCAGCTTGGAGGCGTATAACTATGGCTACACCTTC. Protein: CASSLEAYNYGYTF.